The 31 T cell receptor beta chains below were found in one sample sequenced in a study of blood T cell repertoires in COVID-19. Data came from immunoSEQ multiplex PCR; TCRdb stores just in-frame clones and leaves some out. The table lists 200,000 to 250,000 clones, roughly nine tenths of them singletons. Sample: PBMCs or T cells enriched from blood (not recorded which). These receptors were taken from a man aged 25 to 40 who had recovered from COVID-19.

The V and J genes are TRBV29-1 and TRBJ1-1, with 7 nucleotides matching TRBD1. Germline CDR1 reads SQVTM; CDR2 reads ANQGSEA. The CDR3 is made up of 15 amino acids. After removal of 4 bases from V and 8 bases from J, the junction contained 16 bases not matched to a gene. For the CDR3, the DNA is TGCAGCGTTGCCGCCTGGCCGGGACAGACCGAAGAAGCTTTCTTT. Protein sequence: CSVAAWPGQTEEAFF.

This clone was counted between two and nine times. V gene TRBV5-8 combines with J gene TRBJ1-6; D is possibly TRBD1 (5 bases). Trimming shortened V by 0 bases and J by 10 bases, and 17 bases separated the two germline ends. Germline V gene lookup returns CDR1 SGHTS and CDR2 YDEGEE. The CDR3 runs 16 residues. The CDR3 DNA reads TGTGCCAGCAGCTTGGCAGCGTCCTGGGGCCAGTCACCCCTCCACTTT. Protein: CASSLAASWGQSPLHF. Together with reference TRBV5-8 and TRBJ1-6, the CDR3 gives the full variable domain: EAGVTQSPTHLIKTRGQQATLRCSPISGHTSVYWYQQALGLGLQFLLWYDEGEERNRGNFPPRFSGRQFPNYSSELNVNALELEDSALYLCASSLAASWGQSPLHFGNGTRLTVT.

The chain carries TRBV11-2 and TRBJ1-2; D may be TRBD1 (6 bases). In germline, CDR1 is SGHAT, CDR2 FQNNGV. The CDR3 runs to 13 residues. V gave up 0 bases and J gave up 5 bases, with 7 bases separating them. The CDR3, as DNA: TGTGCCAGCAGCTTAGACCAGGGGTATGGCTACACCTTC. It yields the protein CASSLDQGYGYTF. The variable domain in full, completed from reference TRBV11-2 and TRBJ1-2, reads EAGVAQSPRYKIIEKRQSVAFWCNPISGHATLYWYQQILGQGPKLLIQFQNNGVVDDSQLPKDRFSAERLKGVDSTLKIQPAKLEDSAVYLCASSLDQGYGYTFGSGTRLTVV.

V usage is TRBV2 and J usage is TRBJ1-1, with TRBD1 matching 7 bases. This CDR3 spans 14 amino acids. Germline assignment: CDR1 SNHLY and CDR2 FYNNEI. The V segment lost 5 bases and the J segment 5 bases; nucleotides outside the gene matches: 8. The CDR3 coding sequence is TGTGCCAGCAGTCTGAGGGGGCGGCGGACTGAAGCTTTCTTT. This translates into CASSLRGRRTEAFF.

The DNA of the CDR3 is TGTGCCATCAGTGCTAGCGGGGGGGGTACAGATACGCAGTATTTT. It encodes CAISASGGGTDTQYF. The chain is built from TRBV10-3 and TRBJ2-3, with TRBD2 identical over 12 bases. CDR1 ENHRY and CDR2 SYGVKD come from the germline V gene. V gave up 4 bases and J gave up 3 bases; unmatched junction bases: 2. This CDR3 is built from 15 residues.

V gene TRBV19 combines with J gene TRBJ1-2; 8 bases are a match to TRBD1. Germline loops: CDR1 LNHDA, CDR2 SQIVND (reference sequence). This CDR3 comprises 13 residues. V lost 5 bases and J lost 4; bases outside the gene matches: 3. CDR3 in amino acids: CASSEGQAYGYTF. CDR3 coding DNA: TGTGCCAGTAGTGAGGGACAGGCCTATGGCTACACCTTC.

This rearrangement joins TRBV9 to TRBJ2-7, with D perhaps TRBD1 (5 bases). Trimming removed 0 bases from V and 5 bases from J, with 9 bases in between. This CDR3 comprises 13 residues. Germline V gives CDR1 SGDLS, CDR2 YYNGEE. CDR3: CASSVDAGNEQYF. For the CDR3, the DNA is TGTGCCAGCAGCGTAGATGCAGGGAACGAGCAGTACTTC.

The chain combines TRBV19 with TRBJ1-5; 8 bases map to TRBD1. This CDR3 is 13 amino acids long. Trimming removed 8 bases from V and 6 bases from J; junction bases left unmatched: 6. Germline CDR1 reads LNHDA; CDR2 reads SQIVND (reference sequence). CDR3 nucleotide sequence: TGTGCCAGTGGTGACAGGGGAGGTCAGCCCCAGCATTTT. It is translated as CASGDRGGQPQHF.

The chain is built from TRBV7-2 and TRBJ2-1, with a weak D call TRBD2 (5 bases). Germline V CDR1 and CDR2: SGHTA, FQGNSA. CDR3 length: 18 residues. V was pared by 0 bases and J by 6 bases, with 21 bases between. CDR3 bases: TGTGCCAGCAGCTTAGCGCCTGGTCGTCTAGCCGCCCGCAATGAGCAGTTCTTC. Its translation: CASSLAPGRLAARNEQFF. The entire variable domain, with the rest obtained from reference TRBV7-2 and TRBJ2-1, is as follows: GAGVSQSPSNKVTEKGKDVELRCDPISGHTALYWYRQSLGQGLEFLIYFQGNSAPDKSGLPSDRFSAERTGGSVSTLTIQRTQQEDSAVYLCASSLAPGRLAARNEQFFGPGTRLTVL.

The chain uses TRBV29-1 and TRBJ2-2; TRBD1 aligns across 7 bases. This CDR3 spans 15 amino acids. The germline V gene encodes CDR1 SQVTM and CDR2 ANQGSEA. The V gene end was trimmed by 6 bases and the J gene end by 4 bases; junction bases not matched to a gene: 11. CDR3 region: CSVPRQGEVTGELFF. The CDR3 DNA sequence: TGCAGCGTCCCCAGACAGGGCGAAGTCACCGGGGAGCTGTTTTTT.

The chain employs TRBV30 and TRBJ1-2; 7 bases align to TRBD1. The CDR3 contains 12 residues. V was clipped by 4 bases and J by 4 bases; unmatched bases: 3. Germline assignment: CDR1 GTSNPN and CDR2 SVGIG (reference sequence). CDR3 protein: CAWTRTGYGYTF. The DNA of the CDR3 is TGTGCCTGGACCCGGACAGGCTATGGCTACACCTTC.

The V and J genes are TRBV6-5 and TRBJ1-2; TRBD1 aligns across 10 bases. The CDR3 is 14 amino acids. Germline V CDR1 and CDR2: MNHEY, SVGAGI. V lost 6 bases, J lost 5 bases, and 6 bases stayed unmatched. CDR3 in amino acids: CASRLPGQGYGYTF. In DNA, the CDR3 is TGTGCCAGCAGACTGCCGGGACAGGGGTATGGCTACACCTTC.

This clone was recorded only once. The chain recombines TRBV28 with TRBJ2-4; 7 bases are a match to TRBD2. The V and J ends lost 7 bases and 7 bases, in that order; junction bases with no gene match: 4. The CDR3 is 12 residues long. The germline V gene has CDR1 MDHEN and CDR2 SYDVKM. CDR3 protein: CASNTGGNIQYF. The CDR3 bases are TGTGCCAGCAACACGGGAGGTAACATTCAGTACTTC.

The V call is TRBV7-9, the J call TRBJ1-3; D is ambiguous. This CDR3 has 13 amino acids. With 7 bases removed from V and 0 bases from J, the gap between germline ends came to 7 bases. Germline V gene data show CDR1 as SEHNR and CDR2 as FQNEAQ (reference sequence). Here the CDR3 DNA reads TGTGCCAGCATTGGCAACTCTGGAAACACCATATATTTT. Translating it yields CASIGNSGNTIYF.

A note on this clone: Distinct nucleotide sequences in the sample also encode this CDR3. The V gene is TRBV2, the J gene TRBJ2-7, with D unresolved. V was cut by 4 bases and J by 4 bases, with 5 bases left in between. Germline CDR1 SNHLY, CDR2 FYNNEI. The CDR3 is 11 amino acids. CDR3 nucleotide sequence: TGTGCCAGCAGTGGCGGTTACGAGCAGTACTTC. This encodes CASSGGYEQYF.

This chain joins TRBV27 and TRBJ1-5, with D perhaps matching TRBD1 (6 bases). CDR1 MNHEY and CDR2 SMNVEV come from the germline V gene (reference sequence). V was trimmed by 4 bases and J by 4 bases, leaving 14 bases between them. This CDR3 has 15 residues. This CDR3 is CASSYVGGLNQPQHF. The CDR3 DNA sequence: TGTGCCAGCAGTTACGTAGGGGGTCTAAATCAGCCCCAGCATTTT.

The rearrangement links TRBV5-1 to TRBJ2-5; D gene uncertain. The length of the CDR3 is 11 residues. The V gene's germline CDR1 is SGHRS and CDR2 YFSETQ. Trimming cost V 3 bases and J 2 bases, with 2 bases left between them. This CDR3 is CASSSQETQYF. The CDR3, as DNA: TGCGCCAGCAGCTCACAAGAGACCCAGTACTTC.

The rearrangement joins TRBV7-2 to TRBJ2-3; 7 bases are a match to TRBD1. With V trimmed by 5 bases and J by 6 bases, 8 bases remained unmatched. CDR1 and CDR2 from the germline V gene are SGHTA and FQGNSA. The CDR3 runs 14 residues. CDR3 in amino acids: CASSLSTGEDTQYF. The CDR3, as DNA: TGTGCCAGCAGCCTCAGCACAGGGGAGGATACGCAGTATTTT. Full variable domain (missing parts from reference TRBV7-2 and TRBJ2-3): GAGVSQSPSNKVTEKGKDVELRCDPISGHTALYWYRQSLGQGLEFLIYFQGNSAPDKSGLPSDRFSAERTGGSVSTLTIQRTQQEDSAVYLCASSLSTGEDTQYFGPGTRLTVL.

The V and J genes are TRBV21-1 and TRBJ2-4; the DNA was not compared with TRBD1, the D call given in the table. TRBV21-1 corresponds to a pseudogene. CDR3 length: 17 amino acids. The CDR3 protein is CASSKLAGDVGQNIQYF. For the CDR3, the DNA is TGTGCCAGCAGCAAACTTGCCGGTGATGTCGGACAGAACATTCAGTACTTC.

This clone was picked up a small number of times. The rearrangement links TRBV7-9 to TRBJ2-5; the match to TRBD1 covers 9 bases. The CDR3 is 15 amino acids. Germline CDR1 SEHNR, CDR2 FQNEAQ (reference sequence). Germline trimming cut 3 bases from V and 2 bases from J; bases unmatched to any gene: 4. The DNA for the CDR3 is TGTGCCAGCAGCTTGCAGGGACAGGGTCAAGAGACCCAGTACTTC. It yields the protein CASSLQGQGQETQYF. Based on the CDR3 plus reference TRBV7-9 and TRBJ2-5, the full variable domain is DTGVSQNPRHKITKRGQNVTFRCDPISEHNRLYWYRQTLGQGPEFLTYFQNEAQLEKSRLLSDRFSAERPKGSFSTLEIQRTEQGDSAMYLCASSLQGQGQETQYFGPGTRLLVL.

The chain carries TRBV12-3 or TRBV12-4 and TRBJ2-7; unclear D gene. V was cut by 2 bases and J by 7 bases, with 6 bases left in between. This CDR3 spans 11 amino acids. The CDR3 coding sequence is TGTGCCAGCAGTTTATCTTTGGAGCAGTACTTC. Translated: CASSLSLEQYF.

The V and J genes are TRBV11-3 and TRBJ1-1, with D uncertain. The V and J ends lost 1 base and 1 base respectively, with 4 bases between them. Germline lookup yields CDR1 SGHNT and CDR2 YENEEA. The CDR3 covers 13 residues. CDR3 residues: CASSLGENTEAFF. CDR3 coding DNA: TGTGCCAGCAGCTTAGGAGAGAACACTGAAGCTTTCTTT.

The chain recombines TRBV28 with TRBJ2-7; the D is unclear. The V gene lost 8 bases and the J gene lost 2 bases, with 7 bases spanning the gap. The CDR3 contains 11 residues. CDR1 MDHEN and CDR2 SYDVKM come from the germline V gene. This chain's CDR3 is CASLAAYEQYF. CDR3 nucleotide sequence: TGTGCCAGCCTGGCTGCCTACGAGCAGTACTTC. Combining the CDR3 with reference TRBV28 and TRBJ2-7 gives the whole variable domain DVKVTQSSRYLVKRTGEKVFLECVQDMDHENMFWYRQDPGLGLRLIYFSYDVKMKEKGDIPEGYSVSREKKERFSLILESASTNQTSMYLCASLAAYEQYFGPGTRLTVT.

The chain combines TRBV25-1 with TRBJ2-2; D is perhaps TRBD1 (6 bases). The CDR3 totals 15 residues. V was cut by 5 bases and J by 5 bases, with 15 bases left in between. Germline loops: CDR1 MGHDK, CDR2 SYGVNS. The CDR3, as DNA: TGTGCCAGCAGTCGGAGCAGGGGTCTGACCGGGGAGCTGTTTTTT. As protein: CASSRSRGLTGELFF.

The CDR3 is CASGLGEQFF. For the CDR3, the DNA is TGCGCCAGCGGACTAGGTGAGCAGTTCTTC. The chain recombines TRBV10-2 with TRBJ2-1; 7 nucleotides agree with TRBD2. The CDR3 extends over 10 amino acids. Germline CDR1 and CDR2: WSHSY and SAAADI. After removal of 8 bases from V and 9 bases from J, the junction contained 1 base not matched to a gene.

V gene TRBV28 combines with J gene TRBJ2-3, with TRBD1 identical over 8 bases. The CDR3 is 13 residues long. From germline, CDR1 is MDHEN and CDR2 SYDVKM. Trimming removed 10 bases from V and 5 bases from J; junction bases left unmatched: 8. CDR3: CATLQGGGDTQYF. DNA for the CDR3: TGTGCCACCCTACAGGGGGGAGGAGATACGCAGTATTTT.

The V gene is TRBV28, the J gene TRBJ1-6; D remains unclear. CDR1 MDHEN and CDR2 SYDVKM come from the germline V gene. This CDR3 spans 9 amino acids. Trimming took 6 bases from V and 13 from J, leaving 4 bases between them. This CDR3 reads CASSPPLHF. The CDR3 region has the DNA TGTGCCAGCAGCCCGCCCCTCCACTTT.

The chain is built from TRBV5-8 and TRBJ2-7; no definite D call. Trimming took 0 bases from V and 2 from J, leaving 12 bases between them. The germline V gene has CDR1 SGHTS and CDR2 YDEGEE. There are 15 residues in the CDR3. The CDR3 DNA sequence: TGTGCCAGCAGCTTGGACGGCGGCGGTGCCTACGAGCAGTACTTC. Protein: CASSLDGGGAYEQYF.

The rearrangement links TRBV4-1 to TRBJ2-5, with 12 bases matching TRBD2. CDR3 length equals 16 residues. With 4 bases clipped from V and 2 bases from J, the junction kept 5 bases outside the gene matches. CDR1 and CDR2 from the germline V gene are MGHRA and YSYEKL. In DNA, the CDR3 is TGCGCCAGCAGCCGAACTAGCGGGGGGACTCAAGAGACCCAGTACTTC. Its protein product is CASSRTSGGTQETQYF.

The rearrangement uses TRBV30 and TRBJ2-1; possible D gene TRBD2, 5 bases. V was trimmed by 4 bases and J by 6 bases, leaving 19 bases between them. The germline CDR1 and CDR2 sequences are GTSNPN and SVGIG (reference sequence). CDR3 size: 15 residues. The chain's CDR3 is CAWKGKRTDPNEQFF. The DNA of the CDR3 is TGTGCCTGGAAGGGAAAGCGGACCGATCCCAATGAGCAGTTCTTC.

The rearrangement joins TRBV9 to TRBJ2-5; D gene uncertain. CDR1 SGDLS and CDR2 YYNGEE come from the germline V gene. Trimming removed 2 bases from V and 5 bases from J, with 10 bases in between. This CDR3 contains 13 residues. In DNA, the CDR3 is TGTGCCAGCAGCGTTAGTCAGAGGGAGACCCAGTACTTC. This encodes CASSVSQRETQYF.